This is a list of T cell receptor beta chains from one sample in a study of PD-1 blockade in classical Hodgkin lymphoma. Sequencing was performed with immunoSEQ multiplex PCR; in TCRdb, only in-frame clones are kept and a portion is missing. This table holds fewer than 8,500 clones, roughly 85% found once. The specimen comprised CD4+ T cells from blood, sampled at baseline. The receptor source for this set is a human donor with classical Hodgkin lymphoma. The CDR3 runs from the conserved cysteine through the conserved F or W.

V	length	CDR3
TRBV5-5	17	CASSSLLRTGDDQPQHF
TRBV18	14	CASSPASGADTQYF
TRBV7-9	18	CASSLQLAGRWATGELFF
TRBV27	18	CASSFRTGSGSGANVLAF
TRBV28	12	CASTRNTGELFF
TRBV18	17	CASSPPGQNSGANVLTF
TRBV2	13	CATQRRGQETQYF
TRBV5-6	15	CASSLDRWPPGTQYF
TRBV28	21	CASSFRESSAPKSSYNSPLHF
TRBV18	16	CASSPEQGARNSPLHF
TRBV11-2	16	CASSLKPTGIGYEQYF
TRBV19	14	CASSWTVNTGELFF